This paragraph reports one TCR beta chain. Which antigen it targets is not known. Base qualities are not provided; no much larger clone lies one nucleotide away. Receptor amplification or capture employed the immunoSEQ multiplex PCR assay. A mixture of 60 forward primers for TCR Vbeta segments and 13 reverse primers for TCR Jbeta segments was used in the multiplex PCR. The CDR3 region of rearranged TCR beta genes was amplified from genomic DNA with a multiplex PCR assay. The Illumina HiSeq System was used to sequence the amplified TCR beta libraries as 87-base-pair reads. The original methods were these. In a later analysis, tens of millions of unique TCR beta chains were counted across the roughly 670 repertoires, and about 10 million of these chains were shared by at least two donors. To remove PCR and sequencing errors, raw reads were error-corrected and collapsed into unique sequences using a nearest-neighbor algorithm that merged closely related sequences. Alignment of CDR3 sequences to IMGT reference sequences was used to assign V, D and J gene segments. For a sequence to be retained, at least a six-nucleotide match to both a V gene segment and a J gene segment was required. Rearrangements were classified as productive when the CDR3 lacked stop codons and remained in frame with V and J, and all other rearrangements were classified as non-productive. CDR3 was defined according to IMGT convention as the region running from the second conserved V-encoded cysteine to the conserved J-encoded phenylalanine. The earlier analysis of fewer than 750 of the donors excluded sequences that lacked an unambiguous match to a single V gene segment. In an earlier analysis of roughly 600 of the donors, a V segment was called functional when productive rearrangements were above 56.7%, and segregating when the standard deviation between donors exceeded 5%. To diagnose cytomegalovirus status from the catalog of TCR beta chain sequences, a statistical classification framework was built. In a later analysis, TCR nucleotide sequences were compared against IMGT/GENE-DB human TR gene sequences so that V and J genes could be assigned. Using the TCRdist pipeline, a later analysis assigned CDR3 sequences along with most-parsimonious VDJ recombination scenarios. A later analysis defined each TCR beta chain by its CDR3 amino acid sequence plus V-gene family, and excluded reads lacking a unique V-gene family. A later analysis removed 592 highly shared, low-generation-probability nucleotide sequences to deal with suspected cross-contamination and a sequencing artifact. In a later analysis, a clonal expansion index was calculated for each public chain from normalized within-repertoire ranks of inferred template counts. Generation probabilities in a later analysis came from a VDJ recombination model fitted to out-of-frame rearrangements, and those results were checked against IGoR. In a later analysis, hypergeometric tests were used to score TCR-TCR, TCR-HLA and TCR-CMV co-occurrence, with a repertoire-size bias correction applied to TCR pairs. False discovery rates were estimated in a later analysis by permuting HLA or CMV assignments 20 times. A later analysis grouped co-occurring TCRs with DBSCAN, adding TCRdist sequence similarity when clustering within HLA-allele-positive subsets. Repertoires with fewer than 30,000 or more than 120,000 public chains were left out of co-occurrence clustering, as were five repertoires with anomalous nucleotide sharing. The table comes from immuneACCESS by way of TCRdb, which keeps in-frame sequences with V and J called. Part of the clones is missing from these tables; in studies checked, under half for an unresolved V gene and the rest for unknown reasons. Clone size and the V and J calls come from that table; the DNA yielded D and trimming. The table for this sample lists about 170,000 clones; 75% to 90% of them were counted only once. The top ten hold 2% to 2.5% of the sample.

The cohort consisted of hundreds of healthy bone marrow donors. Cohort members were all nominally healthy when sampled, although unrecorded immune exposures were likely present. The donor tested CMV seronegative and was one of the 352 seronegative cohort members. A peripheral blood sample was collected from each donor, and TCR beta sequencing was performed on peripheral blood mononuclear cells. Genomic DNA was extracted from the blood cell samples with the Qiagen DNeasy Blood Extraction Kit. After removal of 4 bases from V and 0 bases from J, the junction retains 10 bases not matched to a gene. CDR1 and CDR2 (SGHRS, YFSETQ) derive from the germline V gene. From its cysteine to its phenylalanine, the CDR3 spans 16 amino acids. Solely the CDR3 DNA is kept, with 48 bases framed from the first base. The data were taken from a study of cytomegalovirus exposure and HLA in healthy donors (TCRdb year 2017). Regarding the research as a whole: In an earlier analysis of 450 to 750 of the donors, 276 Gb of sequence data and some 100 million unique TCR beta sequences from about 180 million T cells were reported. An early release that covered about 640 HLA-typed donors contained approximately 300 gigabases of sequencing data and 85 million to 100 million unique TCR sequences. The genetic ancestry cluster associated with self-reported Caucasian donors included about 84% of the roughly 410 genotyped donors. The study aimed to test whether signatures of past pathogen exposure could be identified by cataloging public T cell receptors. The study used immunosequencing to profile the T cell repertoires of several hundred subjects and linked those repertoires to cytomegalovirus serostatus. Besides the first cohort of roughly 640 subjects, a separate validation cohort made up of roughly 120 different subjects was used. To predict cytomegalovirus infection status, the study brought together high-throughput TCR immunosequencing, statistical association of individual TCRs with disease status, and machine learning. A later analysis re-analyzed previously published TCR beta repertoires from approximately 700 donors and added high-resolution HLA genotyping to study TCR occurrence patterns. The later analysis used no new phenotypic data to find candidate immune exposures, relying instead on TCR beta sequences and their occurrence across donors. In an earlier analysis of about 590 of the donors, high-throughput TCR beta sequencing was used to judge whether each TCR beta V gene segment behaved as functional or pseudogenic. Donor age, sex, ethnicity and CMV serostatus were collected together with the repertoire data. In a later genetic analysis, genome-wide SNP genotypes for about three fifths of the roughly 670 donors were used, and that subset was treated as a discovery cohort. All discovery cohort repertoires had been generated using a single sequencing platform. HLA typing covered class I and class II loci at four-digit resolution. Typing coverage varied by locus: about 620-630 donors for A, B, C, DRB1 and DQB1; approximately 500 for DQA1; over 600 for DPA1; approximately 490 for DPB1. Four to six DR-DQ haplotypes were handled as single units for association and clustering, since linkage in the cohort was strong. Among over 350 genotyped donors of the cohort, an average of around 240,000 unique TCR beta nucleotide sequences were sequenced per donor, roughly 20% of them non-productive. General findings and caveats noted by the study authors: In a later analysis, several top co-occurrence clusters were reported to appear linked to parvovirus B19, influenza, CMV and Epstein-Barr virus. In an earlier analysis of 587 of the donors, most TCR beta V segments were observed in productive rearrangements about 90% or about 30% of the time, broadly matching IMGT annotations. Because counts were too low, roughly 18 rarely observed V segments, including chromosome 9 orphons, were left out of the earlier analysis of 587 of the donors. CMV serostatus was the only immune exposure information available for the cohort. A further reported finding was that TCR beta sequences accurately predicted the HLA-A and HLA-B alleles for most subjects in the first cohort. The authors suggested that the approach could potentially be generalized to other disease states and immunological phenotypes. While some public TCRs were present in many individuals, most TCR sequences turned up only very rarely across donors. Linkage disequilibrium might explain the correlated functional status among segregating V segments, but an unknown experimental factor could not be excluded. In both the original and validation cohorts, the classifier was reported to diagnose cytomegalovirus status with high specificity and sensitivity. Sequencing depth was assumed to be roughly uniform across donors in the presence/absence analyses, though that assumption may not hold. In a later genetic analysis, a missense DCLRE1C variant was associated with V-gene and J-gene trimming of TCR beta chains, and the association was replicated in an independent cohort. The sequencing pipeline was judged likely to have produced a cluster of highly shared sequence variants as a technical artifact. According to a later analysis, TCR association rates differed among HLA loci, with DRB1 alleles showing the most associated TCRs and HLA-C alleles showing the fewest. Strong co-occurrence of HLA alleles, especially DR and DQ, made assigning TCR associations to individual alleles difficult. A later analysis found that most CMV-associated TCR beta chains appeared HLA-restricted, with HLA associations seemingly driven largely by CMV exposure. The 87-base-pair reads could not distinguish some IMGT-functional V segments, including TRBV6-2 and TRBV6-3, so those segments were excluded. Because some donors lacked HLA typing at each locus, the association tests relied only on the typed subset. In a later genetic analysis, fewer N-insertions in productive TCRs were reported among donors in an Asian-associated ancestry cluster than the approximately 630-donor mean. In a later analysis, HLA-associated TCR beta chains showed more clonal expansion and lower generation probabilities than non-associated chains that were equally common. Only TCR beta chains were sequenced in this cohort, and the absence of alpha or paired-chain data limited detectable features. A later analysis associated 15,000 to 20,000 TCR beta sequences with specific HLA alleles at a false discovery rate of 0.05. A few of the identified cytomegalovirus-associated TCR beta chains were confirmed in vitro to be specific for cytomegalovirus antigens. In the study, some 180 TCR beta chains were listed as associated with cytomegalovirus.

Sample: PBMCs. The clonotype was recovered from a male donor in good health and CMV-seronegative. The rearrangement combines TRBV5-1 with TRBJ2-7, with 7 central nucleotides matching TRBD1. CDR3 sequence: CASSPSWQGVSYEQYF. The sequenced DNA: TGCGCCAGCAGCCCTTCGTGGCAGGGGGTCTCCTACGAGCAGTACTTC.